The 12 T cell receptor beta chains below come from one sample, sequenced in a study of blood T cell repertoires in COVID-19. TCRdb keeps only in-frame clones here, not all; method: immunoSEQ multiplex PCR. The sample shows 88,000 or so clones, approximately 86% of them seen only once. The sequencing input was peripheral blood. These receptor sequences come from a man aged 55 to 70 with acute or convalescent COVID-19.

In DNA form, the CDR3 reads TGCAGCTCAGCTGCCGGGACTAGCGGGAGCCAAGAGACCCAGTACTTC. Its translation is CSSAAGTSGSQETQYF. The genes are TRBV29-1 and TRBJ2-5; 14 positions match TRBD2. The CDR3 covers 16 residues. Germline V gene data show CDR1 as SQVTM and CDR2 as ANQGSEA. Unmatched junction bases numbered 9, after V lost 8 bases and J lost 1 base.

The gene calls are TRBV30 and TRBJ2-7; the D gene is possibly TRBD2 (5 bases). This CDR3 spans 13 amino acids. From germline, CDR1 is GTSNPN and CDR2 SVGIG (reference sequence). V was cut by 0 bases and J by 1 base, with 7 bases left in between. DNA of the CDR3: TGTGCCTGGAGTGTCGGGGTTTCCTACGAGCAGTACTTC. Protein: CAWSVGVSYEQYF.

The chain carries TRBV7-7 and TRBJ2-2; 9 bases map to TRBD1. Germline values: CDR1 SSHAT, CDR2 FNYEAQ (reference sequence). This CDR3 spans 16 amino acids. With 5 bases clipped from V and 5 bases from J, the junction kept 9 bases outside the gene matches. The CDR3 region has the DNA TGTGCCAGCAGCACTCAGGGACAGGGACTTACCGGGGAGCTGTTTTTT. Amino acid sequence: CASSTQGQGLTGELFF.

The rearrangement uses TRBV29-1 and TRBJ2-1; 7 bases map to TRBD2. Germline lookup yields CDR1 SQVTM and CDR2 ANQGSEA. The CDR3 spans 14 residues. The CDR3 region is CSLWGGGRSTEQFF. CDR3 nucleotides: TGCAGTCTCTGGGGTGGCGGGAGATCGACTGAGCAGTTCTTC.

This chain connects TRBV19 to TRBJ2-5; 8 positions agree with TRBD2. This CDR3 is built from 14 residues. V lost 4 bases and J lost 4; bases outside the gene matches: 5. Germline-derived CDR1 and CDR2 are LNHDA and SQIVND (reference sequence). The CDR3: CASSNPAGVETQYF. CDR3 nucleotides: TGTGCCAGTAGTAACCCAGCGGGGGTAGAGACCCAGTACTTC.

The chain is built from TRBV19 and TRBJ1-2; 8 bases are a match to TRBD1. The CDR3 loop spans 13 amino acids. Losses at the gene ends were 8 bases for V and 6 bases for J; bases not matched to a gene: 8. Germline CDR1 is LNHDA and CDR2 is SQIVND (reference sequence). In DNA, the CDR3 is TGTGCCAGTGAATGGGCGGACAGGGATGGCTACACCTTC. It translates to CASEWADRDGYTF.

This sequence joins TRBV10-3 and TRBJ2-5, with TRBD2 identical over 14 bases. The CDR3 length is 18 residues. Germline assignment: CDR1 ENHRY and CDR2 SYGVKD. V shed 3 bases and J 5 bases; nucleotides not matched to a gene: 11. The CDR3 nucleotides read TGTGCCATCAGTGACCCGGGACTAGCGGGAGAGTTGCGGGAGACCCAGTACTTC. Protein: CAISDPGLAGELRETQYF.

The chain uses TRBV9 and TRBJ2-7; TRBD1 might be the D (6 bases). Trimming pared 2 bases from V and 3 bases from J, leaving 21 bases between. The CDR3 length is 17 residues. The germline V gene has CDR1 SGDLS and CDR2 YYNGEE. CDR3 bases: TGTGCCAGCAGCGTCGGGGCCACGAGGACAGCGAACTACGAGCAGTACTTC. Its translation is CASSVGATRTANYEQYF.

This clone was seen once. The chain carries TRBV14 and TRBJ2-2, with D possibly being TRBD2 (7 bases). Germline V gene data show CDR1 as SGHDN and CDR2 as FVKESK. Deletions cut 4 bases from V and 5 bases from J, with 11 bases between. This CDR3 spans 14 amino acids. Here the CDR3 DNA reads TGTGCCAGCAGCCCTGCGGGGGCGACCGGGGAGCTGTTTTTT. Translation gives CASSPAGATGELFF.

J is TRBJ1-6 and V is TRBV2, with TRBD1 matching over 9 bases. V lost 4 bases, J lost 10 bases, and 8 bases stayed unmatched. Looked up from germline, CDR1 is SNHLY and CDR2 is FYNNEI. This CDR3 is 15 amino acids long. Written as DNA, the CDR3 is TGTGCCAGCAGTGGGGACAGGGTGGAAGGGTCACCCCTCCACTTT. This sequence encodes CASSGDRVEGSPLHF.

The chain has TRBV5-4 and TRBJ2-1; 10 bases line up with TRBD1. Germline V gives CDR1 SGHNT, CDR2 YYREEE (reference sequence). This CDR3 is built from 13 residues. Germline trimming cut 4 bases from V and 10 bases from J; bases unmatched to any gene: 5. Written as DNA, the CDR3 is TGTGCCAGCAGCCGAGGGACAGGGGACGAGCAGTTCTTC. Protein sequence: CASSRGTGDEQFF.

The chain couples TRBV10-3 to TRBJ2-2; D gene unclear. This CDR3 is 14 amino acids long. Trimming took 6 bases from V and 3 from J, leaving 11 bases between them. Germline assignment: CDR1 ENHRY and CDR2 SYGVKD. As DNA, the CDR3 is TGTGCCATCAGGCTTATAGCTGACACCGGGGAGCTGTTTTTT. It translates to CAIRLIADTGELFF.